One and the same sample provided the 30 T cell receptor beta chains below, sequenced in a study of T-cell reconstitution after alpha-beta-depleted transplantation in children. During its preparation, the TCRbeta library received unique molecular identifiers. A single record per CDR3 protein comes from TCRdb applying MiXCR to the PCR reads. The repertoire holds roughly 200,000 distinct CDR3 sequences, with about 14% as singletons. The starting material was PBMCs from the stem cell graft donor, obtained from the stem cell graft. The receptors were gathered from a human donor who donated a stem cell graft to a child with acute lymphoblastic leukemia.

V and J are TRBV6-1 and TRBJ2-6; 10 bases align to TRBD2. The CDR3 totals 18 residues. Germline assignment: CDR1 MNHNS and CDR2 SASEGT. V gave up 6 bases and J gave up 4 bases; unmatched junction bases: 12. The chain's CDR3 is CASSRGAGGLQGANVLTF. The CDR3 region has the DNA TGTGCCAGCAGCCGAGGAGCGGGAGGGCTACAAGGGGCCAACGTCCTGACTTTC.

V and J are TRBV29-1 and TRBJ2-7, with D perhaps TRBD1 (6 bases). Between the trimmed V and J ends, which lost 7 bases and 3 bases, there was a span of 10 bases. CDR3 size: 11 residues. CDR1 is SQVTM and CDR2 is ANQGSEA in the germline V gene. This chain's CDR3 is CSAQQGYEQYF. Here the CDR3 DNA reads TGCAGCGCACAACAGGGCTACGAGCAGTACTTC.

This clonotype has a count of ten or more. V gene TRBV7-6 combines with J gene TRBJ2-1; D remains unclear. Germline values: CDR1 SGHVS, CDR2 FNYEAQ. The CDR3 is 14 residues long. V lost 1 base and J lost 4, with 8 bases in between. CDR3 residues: CASSLDGRYNEQFF. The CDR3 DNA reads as TGTGCCAGCAGCTTAGATGGGCGATACAATGAGCAGTTCTTC.

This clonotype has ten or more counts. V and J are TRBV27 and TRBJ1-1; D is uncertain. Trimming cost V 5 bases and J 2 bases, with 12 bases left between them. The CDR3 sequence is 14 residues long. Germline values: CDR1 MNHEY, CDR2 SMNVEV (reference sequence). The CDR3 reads CASSTGVINTEAFF. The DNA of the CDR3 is TGTGCCAGCAGTACCGGGGTTATCAACACTGAAGCTTTCTTT.

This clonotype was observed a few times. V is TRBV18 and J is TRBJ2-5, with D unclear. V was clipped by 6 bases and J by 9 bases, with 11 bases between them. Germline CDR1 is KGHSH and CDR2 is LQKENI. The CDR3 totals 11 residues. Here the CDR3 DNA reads TGTGCCAGCTCCCCAGACACGGCCCAGTACTTC. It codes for CASSPDTAQYF.

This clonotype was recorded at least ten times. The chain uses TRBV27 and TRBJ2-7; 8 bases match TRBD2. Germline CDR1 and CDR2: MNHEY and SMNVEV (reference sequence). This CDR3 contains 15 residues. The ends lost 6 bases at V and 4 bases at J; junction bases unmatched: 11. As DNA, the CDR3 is TGTGCCAGCAGGATTTCGGGACTAGGTCCTTACGAGCAGTACTTC. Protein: CASRISGLGPYEQYF.

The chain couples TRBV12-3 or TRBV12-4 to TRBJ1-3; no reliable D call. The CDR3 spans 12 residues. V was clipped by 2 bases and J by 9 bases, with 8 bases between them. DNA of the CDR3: TGTGCCAGCAGTTTACAAAGAGTCACCATATATTTT. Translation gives CASSLQRVTIYF.

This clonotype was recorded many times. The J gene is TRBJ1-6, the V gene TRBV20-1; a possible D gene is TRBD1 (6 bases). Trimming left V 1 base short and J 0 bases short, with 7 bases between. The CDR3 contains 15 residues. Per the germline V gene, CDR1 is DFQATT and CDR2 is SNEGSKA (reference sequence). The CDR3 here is CSARVGASYNSPLHF. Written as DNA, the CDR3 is TGCAGTGCTAGAGTGGGGGCCTCCTATAATTCACCCCTCCACTTT.

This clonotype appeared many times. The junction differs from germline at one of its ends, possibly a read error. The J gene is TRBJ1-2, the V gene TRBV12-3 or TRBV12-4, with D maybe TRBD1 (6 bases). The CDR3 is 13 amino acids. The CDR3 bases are TGTGCCAGCATTTTAACAGGGAACTATGGCTACACCTTC. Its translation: CASILTGNYGYTF.

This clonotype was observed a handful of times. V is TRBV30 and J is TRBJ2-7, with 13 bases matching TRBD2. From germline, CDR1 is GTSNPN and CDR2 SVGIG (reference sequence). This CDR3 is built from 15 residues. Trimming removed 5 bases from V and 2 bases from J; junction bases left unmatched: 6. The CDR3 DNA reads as TGTGCCTGGTCGGGACTAGCGGGGCTAACCTACGAGCAGTACTTC. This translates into CAWSGLAGLTYEQYF.

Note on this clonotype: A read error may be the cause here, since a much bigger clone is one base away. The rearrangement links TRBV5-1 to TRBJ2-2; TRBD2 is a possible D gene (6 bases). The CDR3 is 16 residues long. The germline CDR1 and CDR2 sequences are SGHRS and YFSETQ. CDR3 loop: CASSALVGPNTGGLFF. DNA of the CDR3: TGCGCCAGCAGCGCATTGGTCGGACCGAACACCGGGGGGCTGTTTTTT.

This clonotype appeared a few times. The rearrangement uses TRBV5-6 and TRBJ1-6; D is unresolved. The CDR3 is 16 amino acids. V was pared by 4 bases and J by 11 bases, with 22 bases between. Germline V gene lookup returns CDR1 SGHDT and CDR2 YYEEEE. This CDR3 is CASSREPDLFGAPLHF. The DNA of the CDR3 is TGTGCCAGCAGCCGGGAACCGGACCTCTTCGGGGCACCCCTCCACTTT.

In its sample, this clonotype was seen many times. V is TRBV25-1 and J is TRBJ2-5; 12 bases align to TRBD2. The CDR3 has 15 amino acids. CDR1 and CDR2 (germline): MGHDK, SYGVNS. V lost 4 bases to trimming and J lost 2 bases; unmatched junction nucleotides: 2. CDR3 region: CASSGTSGTQETQYF. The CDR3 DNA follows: TGTGCCAGCAGTGGGACTAGCGGGACGCAAGAGACCCAGTACTTC.

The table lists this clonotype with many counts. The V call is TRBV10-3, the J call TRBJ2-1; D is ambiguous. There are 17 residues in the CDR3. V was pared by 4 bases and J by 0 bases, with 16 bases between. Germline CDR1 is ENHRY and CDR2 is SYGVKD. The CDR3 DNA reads TGTGCCATCAGTGCGTTTACGAAGCGAACCTCCTACAATGAGCAGTTCTTC. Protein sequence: CAISAFTKRTSYNEQFF.

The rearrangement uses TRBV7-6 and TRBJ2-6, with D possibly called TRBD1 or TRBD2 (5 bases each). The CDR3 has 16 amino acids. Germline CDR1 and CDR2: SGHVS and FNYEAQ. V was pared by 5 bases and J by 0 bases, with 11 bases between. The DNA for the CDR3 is TGTGCCAGCAGCCCGTCGGGACCCTCTGGGGCCAACGTCCTGACTTTC. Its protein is CASSPSGPSGANVLTF.

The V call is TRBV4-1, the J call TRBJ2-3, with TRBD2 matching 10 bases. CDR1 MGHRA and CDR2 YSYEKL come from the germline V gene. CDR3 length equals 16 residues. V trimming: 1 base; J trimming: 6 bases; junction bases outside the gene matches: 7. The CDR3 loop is CASSQGQAGGADTQYF. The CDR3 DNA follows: TGCGCCAGCAGCCAAGGGCAAGCGGGAGGGGCCGATACGCAGTATTTT.

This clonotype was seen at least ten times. CDR3 loop: CASSSGTSGPDTQYF. The DNA of the CDR3 is TGTGCCAGCAGTTCCGGGACTAGCGGCCCAGATACGCAGTATTTT. The J gene is TRBJ2-3, the V gene TRBV12-3 or TRBV12-4; 11 bases fit TRBD2. The CDR3 totals 15 residues. V trimming: 4 bases; J trimming: 4 bases; junction bases outside the gene matches: 4.

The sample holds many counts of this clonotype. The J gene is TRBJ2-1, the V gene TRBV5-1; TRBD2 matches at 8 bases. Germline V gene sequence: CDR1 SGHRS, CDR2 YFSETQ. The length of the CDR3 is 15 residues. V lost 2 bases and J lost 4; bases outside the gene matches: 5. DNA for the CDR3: TGCGCCAGCAGCTTATCAGCGGGAGCATACAATGAGCAGTTCTTC. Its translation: CASSLSAGAYNEQFF.

The CDR3 loop is CASSLAGGDPWFLYF. CDR3 DNA: TGTGCCAGCAGCTTAGCGGGTGGTGACCCCTGGTTTCTGTACTTC. V and J are TRBV7-9 and TRBJ2-7, with D uncertain. The germline gives CDR1 SEHNR, CDR2 FQNEAQ (reference sequence). V dropped 0 bases and J dropped 12 bases, with 21 bases sitting between them. This CDR3 region has 15 residues.

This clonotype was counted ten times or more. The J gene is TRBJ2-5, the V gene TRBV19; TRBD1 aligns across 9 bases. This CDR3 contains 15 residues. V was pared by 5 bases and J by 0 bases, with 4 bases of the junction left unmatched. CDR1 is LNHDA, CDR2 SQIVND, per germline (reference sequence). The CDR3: CASSLGTGYQETQYF. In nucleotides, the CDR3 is TGTGCCAGTAGTCTCGGGACAGGGTACCAAGAGACCCAGTACTTC.

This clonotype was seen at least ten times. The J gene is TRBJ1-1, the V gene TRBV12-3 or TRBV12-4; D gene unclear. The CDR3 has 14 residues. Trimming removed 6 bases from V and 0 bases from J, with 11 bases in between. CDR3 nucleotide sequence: TGTGCCAGCAGAGGAGGCTACATGAACACTGAAGCTTTCTTT. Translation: CASRGGYMNTEAFF.

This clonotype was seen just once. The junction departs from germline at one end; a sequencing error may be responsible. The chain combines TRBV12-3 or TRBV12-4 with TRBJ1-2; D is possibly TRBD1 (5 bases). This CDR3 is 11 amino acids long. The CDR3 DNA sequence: TGTGCCAGCCGGGGCGCCTATGGCTGCACCTTC. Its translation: CASRGAYGCTF.

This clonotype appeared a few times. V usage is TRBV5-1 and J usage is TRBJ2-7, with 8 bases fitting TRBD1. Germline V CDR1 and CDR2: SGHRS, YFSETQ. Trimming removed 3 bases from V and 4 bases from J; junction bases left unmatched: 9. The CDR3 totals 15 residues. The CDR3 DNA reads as TGCGCCAGCAGCTGGGTCCCGGGACAGGATTACGAGCAGTACTTC. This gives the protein CASSWVPGQDYEQYF. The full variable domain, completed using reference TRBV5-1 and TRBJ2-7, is KAGVTQTPRYLIKTRGQQVTLSCSPISGHRSVSWYQQTPGQGLQFLFEYFSETQRNKGNFPGRFSGRQFSNSRSEMNVSTLELGDSALYLCASSWVPGQDYEQYFGPGTRLTVT.

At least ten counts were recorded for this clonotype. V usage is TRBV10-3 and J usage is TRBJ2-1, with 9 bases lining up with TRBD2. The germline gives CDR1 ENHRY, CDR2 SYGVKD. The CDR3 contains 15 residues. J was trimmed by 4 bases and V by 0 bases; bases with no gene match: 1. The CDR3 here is CAISESTSGYNEQFF. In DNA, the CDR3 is TGTGCCATCAGTGAGTCGACTAGCGGATACAATGAGCAGTTCTTC.

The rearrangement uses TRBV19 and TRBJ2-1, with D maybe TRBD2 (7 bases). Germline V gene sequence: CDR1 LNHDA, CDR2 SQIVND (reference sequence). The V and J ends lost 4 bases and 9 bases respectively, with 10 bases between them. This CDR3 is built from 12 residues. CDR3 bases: TGTGCCAGTAGTACTAGGGGGGGTGAGCAGTTCTTC. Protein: CASSTRGGEQFF.

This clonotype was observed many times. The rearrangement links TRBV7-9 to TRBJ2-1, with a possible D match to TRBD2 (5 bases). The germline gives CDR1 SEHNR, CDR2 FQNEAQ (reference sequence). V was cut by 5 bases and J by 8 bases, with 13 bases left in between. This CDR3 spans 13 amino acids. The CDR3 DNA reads TGTGCCAGCAGCCCCTGGGCTAGCTATGAGCAGTTCTTC. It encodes CASSPWASYEQFF.

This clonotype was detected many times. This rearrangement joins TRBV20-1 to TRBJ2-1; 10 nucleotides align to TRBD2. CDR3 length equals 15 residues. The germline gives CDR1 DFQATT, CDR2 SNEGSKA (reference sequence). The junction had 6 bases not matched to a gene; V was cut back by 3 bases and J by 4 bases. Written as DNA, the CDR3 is TGCAGTGCTAGGTTGACTAGCGGGCCTTACAATGAGCAGTTCTTC. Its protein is CSARLTSGPYNEQFF.

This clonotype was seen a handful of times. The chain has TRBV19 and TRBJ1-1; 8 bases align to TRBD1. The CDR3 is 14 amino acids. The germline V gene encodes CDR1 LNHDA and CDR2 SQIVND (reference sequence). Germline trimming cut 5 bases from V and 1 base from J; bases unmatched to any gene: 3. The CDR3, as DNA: TGTGCCAGTAGTCACAGGGGGGGGAACACTGAAGCTTTCTTT. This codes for CASSHRGGNTEAFF. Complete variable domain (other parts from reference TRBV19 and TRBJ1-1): DGGITQSPKYLFRKEGQNVTLSCEQNLNHDAMYWYRQDPGQGLRLIYYSQIVNDFQKGDIAEGYSVSREKKESFPLTVTSAQKNPTAFYLCASSHRGGNTEAFFGQGTRLTVV.

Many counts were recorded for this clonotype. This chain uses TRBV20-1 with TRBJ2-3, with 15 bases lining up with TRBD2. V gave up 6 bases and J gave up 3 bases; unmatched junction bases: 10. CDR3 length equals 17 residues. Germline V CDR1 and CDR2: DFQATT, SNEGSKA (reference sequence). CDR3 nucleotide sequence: TGCAGTGCCCCGGGACTAGCGGGAGGAGTGTCTACAGATACGCAGTATTTT. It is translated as CSAPGLAGGVSTDTQYF.

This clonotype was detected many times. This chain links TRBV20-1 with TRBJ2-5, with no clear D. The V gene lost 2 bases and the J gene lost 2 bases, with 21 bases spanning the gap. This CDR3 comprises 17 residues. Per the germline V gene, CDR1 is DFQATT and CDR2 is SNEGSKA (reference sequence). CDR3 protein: CSARPAGHQDHQETQYF. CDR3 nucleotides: TGCAGTGCTAGACCGGCAGGCCACCAGGACCATCAAGAGACCCAGTACTTC.